Listed below are T cell receptor beta chains from one sample, sequenced in a study of cytomegalovirus exposure and HLA in healthy donors. The repertoire was sequenced with immunoSEQ multiplex PCR; TCRdb's copy has only in-frame clones and lacks some. The sample yields 130,000 to 150,000 clones, 80% seen once. Sequenced material: PBMCs. These receptors originate from a man aged 35-49 years in good health and CMV-seronegative. CDR3s include the opening cysteine and the closing phenylalanine or tryptophan. D genes are given only for firm matches. Clone size is not always given. Where it is, it says once, few, many or a class for expanded clones.

D | size | J | V | CDR3 | DNA
. | . | TRBJ1-5 | TRBV6-5 | CASSSGLGLDNQPQHF | TGTGCCAGCAGTTCAGGACTGGGCCTTGACAATCAGCCCCAGCATTTT
TRBD2 | . | TRBJ2-3 | TRBV2 | CASSESGISTDTQYF | TGTGCCAGCAGTGAGAGCGGGATCAGCACAGATACGCAGTATTTT
. | . | TRBJ1-3 | TRBV7-2 | CASSPWGVSGNTIYF | TGTGCCAGCAGCCCCTGGGGGGTTTCTGGAAACACCATATATTTT
TRBD2 | . | TRBJ2-1 | TRBV27 | CASSNPASGGNNEQFF | TGTGCCAGCAGTAACCCCGCTAGCGGGGGAAACAATGAGCAGTTCTTC
TRBD1 | . | TRBJ1-1 | TRBV6-4 | CATRAPGTDEAFF | TGTGCCACCAGAGCTCCGGGGACAGATGAAGCTTTCTTT
TRBD1 | . | TRBJ2-2 | TRBV5-4 | CASLGQGRTGELFF | TGTGCCAGCCTTGGACAGGGAAGAACCGGGGAGCTGTTTTTT
. | . | TRBJ2-7 | TRBV5-1 | CASSLLPIFRSSPYEQYF | TGCGCCAGCAGCTTGCTACCGATCTTCAGGTCATCTCCCTACGAGCAGTACTTC
TRBD1 | . | TRBJ2-7 | TRBV10-3 | CAIGTGGTYEQYF | TGTGCCATCGGGACAGGGGGGACCTACGAGCAGTACTTC
TRBD1 | . | TRBJ2-1 | TRBV18 | CASSSTGAAVWNEQFF | TGTGCCAGCTCATCCACAGGGGCGGCGGTCTGGAATGAGCAGTTCTTC
. | once | TRBJ1-4 | TRBV21-1 | CASSNRGRTNEKLFF | TGTGCCAGCAGCAACAGGGGGAGAACTAATGAAAAACTGTTTTTT
. | . | TRBJ1-1 | TRBV9 | CASSVRGDTEAFF | TGTGCCAGCAGCGTACGGGGTGACACTGAAGCTTTCTTT
. | . | TRBJ1-4 | TRBV6-1 | CASSDRGTEKLFF | TGTGCCAGCAGTGACCGGGGAACCGAAAAACTGTTTTTT
. | few | TRBJ1-1 | TRBV7-9 | CASSLVGTQREAFF | TGTGCCAGCAGCTTAGTCGGCACCCAGCGTGAAGCTTTCTTT
TRBD1 | . | TRBJ1-2 | TRBV6-1 | CASSVSGTGNPYGYTF | TGTGCCAGCAGTGTTTCCGGGACAGGGAATCCCTATGGCTACACCTTC
TRBD2 | . | TRBJ2-5 | TRBV9 | CASSRGDRPQETQYF | TGTGCCAGCTCTCGGGGGGATCGACCTCAAGAGACCCAGTACTTC
. | . | TRBJ2-1 | TRBV6-1 | CASSEGHTTYNEQFF | TGTGCCAGCAGTGAGGGACACACCACCTACAATGAGCAGTTCTTC
TRBD1 | . | TRBJ1-4 | TRBV5-4 | CASSLRQGAQEKLFF | TGTGCCAGCAGCTTAAGACAGGGGGCGCAAGAAAAACTGTTTTTT
. | . | TRBJ2-7 | TRBV7-9 | CASSLNRGASREQYF | TGTGCCAGCAGCTTAAATAGGGGCGCATCCCGCGAGCAGTACTTC
TRBD1 | . | TRBJ2-7 | TRBV9 | CASSVSGQGSYEQYF | TGTGCCAGCAGCGTAAGCGGACAGGGGTCCTACGAGCAGTACTTC
. | . | TRBJ2-7 | TRBV19 | CASSIDEGRYEQYF | TGTGCCAGTAGTATTGATGAGGGCCGGTACGAGCAGTACTTC
TRBD1 | . | TRBJ1-5 | TRBV28 | CASGTGPSPQHF | TGTGCCAGTGGGACAGGGCCGTCGCCCCAGCATTTT
. | . | TRBJ2-7 | TRBV5-4 | CASSFPNSVPTYEQYF | TGTGCCAGCAGCTTCCCAAACAGTGTACCTACCTACGAGCAGTACTTC
. | few | TRBJ1-6 | TRBV19 | CASRRQVAEPLHF | TGTGCCAGTAGGCGACAGGTTGCAGAGCCCCTCCACTTT
TRBD1 | . | TRBJ1-2 | TRBV4-1 | CASSQVRTGSNYGYTF | TGCGCCAGCAGCCAAGTCCGGACAGGATCTAACTATGGCTACACCTTC
TRBD2 | once | TRBJ2-3 | TRBV11-2 | CASSLDQGRLAGGFTDTQYF | TGTGCCAGCAGCTTAGATCAAGGGCGACTAGCGGGGGGGTTCACAGATACGCAGTATTTT
TRBD1 | few | TRBJ1-1 | TRBV5-1 | CASSRQGTDMNTEAFF | TGCGCCAGCAGCAGACAGGGGACAGATATGAACACTGAAGCTTTCTTT
. | . | TRBJ1-4 | TRBV7-6 | CASSVDREKLFF | TGTGCCAGCAGCGTTGACAGGGAAAAACTGTTTTTT
. | . | TRBJ2-7 | TRBV10-3 | CAISESEASSYEQYF | TGTGCCATCAGTGAGTCGGAGGCTAGCTCCTACGAGCAGTACTTC
. | . | TRBJ1-6 | TRBV29-1 | CSVEGSEGTLHF | TGCAGCGTTGAGGGCAGTGAGGGCACCCTCCACTTT
TRBD1 | . | TRBJ1-4 | TRBV6-5 | CASSGTGTGKEKLFF | TGTGCCAGCAGTGGAACCGGGACAGGGAAGGAAAAACTGTTTTTT
TRBD2 | . | TRBJ2-2 | TRBV10-3 | CAIRSGEGTGELFF | TGTGCCATCAGGAGCGGGGAGGGGACCGGGGAGCTGTTTTTT
TRBD2 | . | TRBJ2-2 | TRBV10-2 | CASSATSGQTDTGELFF | TGCGCCAGCAGTGCGACTAGCGGGCAAACCGACACCGGGGAGCTGTTTTTT
. | . | TRBJ1-3 | TRBV28 | CASSPSGSGNTIYF | TGTGCCAGCAGTCCGTCAGGGTCAGGAAACACCATATATTTT
. | . | TRBJ1-1 | TRBV7-9 | CASSFNSWGDTEAFF | TGTGCCAGCAGCTTTAATTCATGGGGAGACACTGAAGCTTTCTTT
TRBD1 | few | TRBJ1-6 | TRBV6-1 | CASSGYQGANNSPLHF | TGTGCCAGCAGTGGATATCAGGGGGCGAATAATTCACCCCTCCACTTT
. | . | TRBJ1-1 | TRBV6-5 | CASTQTAVGTEAFF | TGTGCCAGCACCCAGACAGCCGTTGGCACTGAAGCTTTCTTT
. | . | TRBJ1-4 | TRBV27 | CASSSRWGVGEKLFF | TGTGCCAGCAGTTCCAGGTGGGGAGTTGGTGAAAAACTGTTTTTT
. | . | TRBJ2-3 | TRBV5-6 | CASSLSGTSTSTDTQYF | TGTGCCAGCAGCTTGTCCGGGACTTCCACTAGCACAGATACGCAGTATTTT
TRBD1 | . | TRBJ2-7 | TRBV28 | CASSINRDRGEQYF | TGTGCCAGCAGCATAAACAGGGACAGGGGTGAGCAGTACTTC
. | . | TRBJ1-5 | TRBV2 | CASSEMGTLYQPQHF | TGTGCCAGCAGTGAGATGGGGACTTTGTATCAGCCCCAGCATTTT
. | . | TRBJ1-2 | TRBV5-4 | CASSLDRLLDTF | TGTGCCAGCAGCTTGGACCGACTACTAGACACCTTC
. | . | TRBJ1-2 | TRBV6-6 | CASSSLIDGSSYGYTF | TGTGCCAGCAGTTCCCTTATTGACGGGTCCTCCTATGGCTACACCTTC
. | once | TRBJ1-2 | TRBV6-5 | CASSYQGINYGYTF | TGTGCCAGCAGTTACCAGGGGATTAACTATGGCTACACCTTC
. | . | TRBJ2-1 | TRBV6-6 | CASSYSSRMHEQFF | TGTGCCAGCAGTTACTCGTCCAGGATGCATGAGCAGTTCTTC
TRBD1 | once | TRBJ2-7 | TRBV5-5 | CASSLTGTGWYEQYF | TGTGCCAGCAGCCTAACCGGGACAGGGTGGTACGAGCAGTACTTC
TRBD1 | few | TRBJ2-7 | TRBV29-1 | CSVARQGREYEQYF | TGCAGCGTTGCCAGACAGGGGAGAGAATACGAGCAGTACTTC
TRBD1 | . | TRBJ1-6 | TRBV5-6 | CASSSGQGANNSPLHF | TGTGCCAGCAGCTCCGGACAGGGGGCTAATAATTCACCCCTCCACTTT
TRBD1 | . | TRBJ1-1 | TRBV5-1 | CASSRGDRVGTEAFF | TGCGCCAGCAGCAGGGGAGACAGGGTTGGAACTGAAGCTTTCTTT
. | . | TRBJ2-3 | TRBV6-1 | CASSEDEGTADTQYF | TGTGCCAGCAGTGAAGATGAGGGAACAGCAGATACGCAGTATTTT
TRBD1 | . | TRBJ2-3 | TRBV10-1 | CASRLGTGEADTQYF | TGCGCCAGCAGACTTGGGACAGGAGAGGCGGATACGCAGTATTTT